Sequencing of this T cell receptor beta chain was carried out in a study of blood T cell repertoires in COVID-19. Clones were read by immunoSEQ multiplex PCR, and TCRdb kept only the in-frame ones, dropping some. The sample lists approximately 150,000 clones; more than 65% were seen once. Trimming removed 1 base from V and 3 bases from J, with 4 bases in between. This CDR3 has 13 amino acids. Germline CDR1 SGHAT, CDR2 FQNNGV. This TCR was sampled from a woman between 50 and 59 years old in a cohort sampled during active or convalescent COVID-19. The chain uses TRBV11-2 and TRBJ1-5; unclear D gene. Material for sequencing was peripheral blood. CDR3 sequence: CASSLGANQPQHF. Written as DNA, the CDR3 is TGTGCCAGCAGCTTAGGGGCCAATCAGCCCCAGCATTTT.